The clone carrying this TCR beta chain showed up many times. The antigen remains undetermined. What was amplified from RNA transcripts were TCR beta CDR3 regions. With the HTBI primer set, the TCR CDR3 went through a first round of RT-PCR. TCRdb re-analysed the multiplex PCR reads in MiXCR, keeping a single row per CDR3 protein. In the table there are approximately 590,000 distinct CDR3 sequences, approximately 14% of which are singletons. The sample originates from a study of T cells in Graves' hyperthyroidism and ophthalmopathy. General study findings and limits: Ophthalmopathy and stable hyperthyroidism were told apart by a 13 V-J model. Blood shared most expanded thyroid clonotypes above 0.001.

Graves' hyperthyroidism is called stable when ophthalmopathy does not progress within 18 months. Each diagnosis drew on symptoms, thyroxine, TRAb, thyroid ultrasound and orbital computed tomography findings. The germline CDR1 and CDR2 sequences are MNHEY and SMNVEV (reference sequence). V was pared by 5 bases and J by 3 bases, with 7 bases of the junction left unmatched. The CDR3 has 15 amino acids. The source of this sequence is a young woman with Graves' hyperthyroidism. The chain recombines TRBV27 with TRBJ2-7, with TRBD1 matching over 10 bases. Material: blood. CDR3 loop: CASSSRDRGGYEQYF. In DNA, the CDR3 is TGTGCCAGCAGTAGCCGGGACAGGGGAGGCTACGAGCAGTACTTC.